The entry that follows covers one TCR beta chain sequence. The antigen remains unidentified. CDR3 length equals 15 residues. Germline V lookup: CDR1 SGHTA, CDR2 FQGNSA. Trimming shortened V by 3 bases and J by 0 bases, and 8 bases separated the two germline ends. The sample belongs to a study of cytomegalovirus exposure and HLA in healthy donors. The study's findings and limits: The number of N-insertions in an Asian-associated ancestry cluster was reportedly below the 666-donor mean in a later analysis.

Researchers ran the PCR with 60 Vbeta and 13 Jbeta primers. Assay used: immunoSEQ multiplex PCR; TCRdb lists only in-frame clones, some missing. Altogether some 150,000 clones are present, approximately 80% being singletons, with the ten largest covering 1.2% to 1.5%. The source of this sequence is a woman between 40 and 55 years old in good health and CMV-seronegative. The gene calls are TRBV7-2 and TRBJ2-2; D is undetermined. Sequencing input: PBMCs. CDR3 amino acids: CASSFYSSNTGELFF. CDR3 sequence (DNA): TGTGCCAGCAGCTTTTACAGCTCGAACACCGGGGAGCTGTTTTTT. The full variable domain, completed using reference TRBV7-2 and TRBJ2-2, is GAGVSQSPSNKVTEKGKDVELRCDPISGHTALYWYRQSLGQGLEFLIYFQGNSAPDKSGLPSDRFSAERTGGSVSTLTIQRTQQEDSAVYLCASSFYSSNTGELFFGEGSRLTVL.